This entry describes one TCR beta chain. It has no known antigen specificity. Qualities for individual bases were not recorded, and no much larger clone is one base off. The cohort was made up of 666 healthy bone marrow donors. All cohort members were sampled while nominally healthy, although unrecorded immune exposures were likely present. The donor tested CMV seronegative, placing the donor among the 300 to 400 seronegative members of the cohort. Each donor provided a peripheral blood sample, and peripheral blood mononuclear cells were used for TCR beta sequencing. Genomic DNA was extracted from the blood cell samples with the Qiagen DNeasy Blood Extraction Kit. The method was the immunoSEQ multiplex PCR assay. The multiplex PCR relied on a mix of 60 forward primers for TCR Vbeta segments and 13 reverse primers for TCR Jbeta segments. The CDR3 region of rearranged TCR beta genes was amplified from genomic DNA with a multiplex PCR assay. Amplified TCR beta libraries were sequenced as 87-base-pair reads on the Illumina HiSeq System. In the original analysis: A later analysis counted some 80 million unique TCR beta chains across the 500 to 850 repertoires, and roughly 9.9 million of these chains were shared by at least two donors. A nearest-neighbor algorithm error-corrected the raw reads and collapsed the reads into unique sequences, merging closely related sequences to remove PCR and sequencing errors. V, D and J gene segments were assigned by aligning CDR3 sequences to IMGT reference sequences. Each retained sequence needed at least a six-nucleotide match to both a V gene segment and a J gene segment. A rearrangement counted as productive if the CDR3 had no stop codons and remained in frame with V and J, and every other rearrangement counted as non-productive. CDR3 was defined according to IMGT convention as the region running from the second conserved V-encoded cysteine to the conserved J-encoded phenylalanine. The earlier analysis of 500 to 750 of the donors excluded any sequence lacking an unambiguous match to a single V gene segment. An earlier analysis of some 610 of the donors called V segments functional above 56.7% productive rearrangements and segregating when the between-donor standard deviation exceeded 5%. A statistical classification framework was built to diagnose cytomegalovirus status from the catalog of TCR beta chain sequences. In a later analysis, TCR nucleotide sequences were compared against IMGT/GENE-DB human TR gene sequences so that V and J genes could be assigned. In a later analysis, CDR3 sequences and most-parsimonious VDJ recombination scenarios were assigned using the TCRdist pipeline. In a later analysis, each TCR beta chain was defined by its CDR3 amino acid sequence together with its V-gene family, and reads without a unique V-gene family were excluded. To address suspected cross-contamination and a sequencing artifact, a later analysis removed some 620 highly shared, low-generation-probability nucleotide sequences. In a later analysis, a clonal expansion index for each public chain was calculated from normalized within-repertoire ranks of inferred template counts. In a later analysis, generation probabilities were computed using a VDJ recombination model fitted to out-of-frame rearrangements, and the results were checked against IGoR. Hypergeometric tests were used in a later analysis to score TCR-TCR, TCR-HLA and TCR-CMV co-occurrence, with a repertoire-size bias correction applied to the TCR pairs. To estimate false discovery rates, a later analysis permuted the HLA or CMV assignments 20 times. A later analysis grouped co-occurring TCRs with DBSCAN, adding TCRdist sequence similarity when clustering within HLA-allele-positive subsets. Co-occurrence clustering excluded repertoires with fewer than 30,000 or more than 120,000 public chains, plus five with anomalous nucleotide sharing. TCRdb holds this immuneACCESS table with in-frame rearrangements only. Some clones are missing; in checked studies, unresolved V genes explain under half, and the rest has no known cause. From that table come the V and J calls and clone size; the DNA was used to work out D and trimming. This sample comprises roughly 230,000 clones, around 90% of them detected only once. The ten top clones hold 1.5% to 2% of the sample.

The junction shows trimming of 0 bases on V and 15 bases on J, plus 12 bases between the germline ends. From the germline V gene, CDR1 is KGHSH and CDR2 is LQKENI. The CDR3 goes from the cysteine to the phenylalanine over 12 residues. Only the CDR3 DNA stays, 36 bases, in frame from base 1. The data were obtained in a study of cytomegalovirus exposure and HLA in healthy donors (dated by TCRdb to 2015 to 2018). Study-level background: According to an earlier analysis of 450 to 650 of the donors, roughly 180 million T cells yielded some 120 million unique TCR beta sequences and about 300 Gb of sequence data. Approximately 300 gigabases of sequencing data and some 85 million unique TCR sequences were included in an early release covering several hundred HLA-typed donors. Of the 300 to 500 genotyped donors, more than 75% were placed in the genetic ancestry cluster associated with self-reported Caucasian donors. The study aimed to test whether signatures of past pathogen exposure could be identified by cataloging public T cell receptors. Using immunosequencing, the study profiled T cell repertoires from some 670 subjects and related those repertoires to cytomegalovirus serostatus. Besides the first cohort of some 670 subjects, a separate validation cohort made up of some 110 different subjects was used. High-throughput TCR immunosequencing, statistical association of individual TCRs with disease status, and machine learning were combined to predict cytomegalovirus infection status. To study patterns of TCR occurrence, a later analysis re-analyzed previously published TCR beta repertoires from 500 to 850 donors and added high-resolution HLA genotyping. Rather than using new phenotypic data, the later analysis identified candidate immune exposures from TCR beta sequences and from how often those sequences occurred across donors. In an earlier analysis of a few hundred of the donors, high-throughput TCR beta sequencing was used to judge whether each TCR beta V gene segment behaved as functional or pseudogenic. Donor age, sex, ethnicity and CMV serostatus were compiled together with the repertoire data. A later genetic analysis used genome-wide SNP genotypes for 398 of the 666 donors, treating that subset as a discovery cohort. Every repertoire in the discovery cohort had been generated on one and the same sequencing platform. Both class I and class II loci were covered by HLA typing, at four-digit resolution. Typing coverage differed by locus: A, B, C, DRB1 and DQB1 were typed in about 620-640 donors, DQA1 in about 560, DPA1 in 600 to 610, and DPB1 in 400 to 480. Five DR-DQ haplotypes were treated as single units for association and clustering because of strong linkage in the cohort. Among under 450 genotyped donors of the cohort, an average of approximately 230,000 unique TCR beta nucleotide sequences were sequenced per donor, around a sixth of them non-productive. What the work shows at the level of the full study, not this receptor alone: The cohort was sequenced for TCR beta chains only, and without alpha or paired-chain data the features that could be detected were limited. The classifier was reported to diagnose cytomegalovirus status with high specificity and sensitivity in both the original and validation cohorts. Because HLA typing was missing for some donors at each locus, association tests included only the typed subset. A later analysis reported that several top co-occurrence clusters appeared linked to parvovirus B19, influenza, CMV and Epstein-Barr virus. Because counts were too low, about 15 rarely observed V segments, including chromosome 9 orphons, were left out of the earlier analysis of 587 of the donors. According to a later genetic analysis, donors in an Asian-associated ancestry cluster had fewer N-insertions in productive TCRs than the approximately 700-donor mean. When HLA alleles, especially DR and DQ, strongly co-occurred, attributing TCR associations to individual alleles was difficult. In vitro tests confirmed that a few of the cytomegalovirus-associated TCR beta chains recognize cytomegalovirus antigens. Most CMV-associated TCR beta chains appeared to be HLA-restricted in a later analysis, and the HLA associations seemed to be driven largely by CMV exposure. In a later analysis, around 17,000 TCR beta sequences were associated with specific HLA alleles at a false discovery rate of 0.05. In a later analysis, HLA-associated TCR beta chains showed more clonal expansion and lower generation probabilities than non-associated chains that were equally common. According to a later analysis, TCR association rates differed among HLA loci, with DRB1 alleles showing the most associated TCRs and HLA-C alleles showing the fewest. The sequencing pipeline was judged likely to have produced a cluster of highly shared sequence variants as a technical artifact. CMV serostatus was the only immune exposure information available for the cohort. Most TCR sequences were seen in very few donors, while some public TCRs were found in many individuals. The authors suggested that the approach could potentially be generalized to other disease states and immunological phenotypes. In an earlier analysis of about 600 of the donors, most TCR beta V segments appeared in productive rearrangements about 87% or about 30% of the time, broadly matching IMGT annotations. In the study, around 150 TCR beta chains were listed as associated with cytomegalovirus. Some IMGT-functional V segments, including TRBV6-2 and TRBV6-3, could not be told apart with the 87-base-pair reads, so those segments were excluded. Correlated functional status among segregating V segments might reflect linkage disequilibrium, but an unknown experimental factor could not be ruled out. A further reported finding was that TCR beta sequences accurately predicted the HLA-A and HLA-B alleles for most subjects in the first cohort. Roughly uniform sequencing depth across donors was assumed in presence/absence analyses, although this assumption may not hold. A later genetic analysis associated a missense DCLRE1C variant with V-gene and J-gene trimming of TCR beta chains, and an independent cohort replicated the association.

Sequencing was carried out using PBMCs. In this chain, TRBV18 is recombined with TRBJ2-1; TRBD1 is a possible D gene, resting on 5 matching bases. The sequence was obtained from a girl aged 2-10 years in good health and CMV-seronegative. The nucleotides are TGTGCCAGCTCACCACCGCAGGACACCCCGTTCTTC. Its protein product is CASSPPQDTPFF. The reference TRBV18 and TRBJ2-1 proteins fill in what lies around the CDR3, so the full variable domain reads NAGVMQNPRHLVRRRGQEARLRCSPMKGHSHVYWYRQLPEEGLKFMVYLQKENIIDESGMPKERFSAEFPKEGPSILRIQQVVRGDSAAYFCASSPPQDTPFFGPGTRLTVL.